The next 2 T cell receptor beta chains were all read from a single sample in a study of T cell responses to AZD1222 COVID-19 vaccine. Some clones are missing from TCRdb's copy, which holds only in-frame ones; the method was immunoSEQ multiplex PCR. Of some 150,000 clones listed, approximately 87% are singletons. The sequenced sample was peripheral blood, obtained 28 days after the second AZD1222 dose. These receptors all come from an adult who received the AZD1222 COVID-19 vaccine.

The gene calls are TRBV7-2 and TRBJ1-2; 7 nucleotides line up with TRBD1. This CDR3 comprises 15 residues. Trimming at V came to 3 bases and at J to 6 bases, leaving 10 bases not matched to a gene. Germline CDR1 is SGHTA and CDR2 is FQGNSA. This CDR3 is CASSLNKRGGNGYTF. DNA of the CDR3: TGTGCCAGCAGCTTGAATAAACGAGGGGGCAATGGCTACACCTTC.

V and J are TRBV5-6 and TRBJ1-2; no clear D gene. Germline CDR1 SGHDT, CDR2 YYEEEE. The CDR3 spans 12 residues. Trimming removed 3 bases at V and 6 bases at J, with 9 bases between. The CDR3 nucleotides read TGTGCCAGCAGCTGGGGTTCGGATGGCTACACCTTC. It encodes CASSWGSDGYTF.